This T cell receptor beta chain was retrieved from a study of neurological immune-mediated disorders. This clonotype was found many times. Time point here: longitudinal time-point 3. TCRdb redid the calling of the 5' RACE reads with MiXCR, one entry per CDR3 protein. Of about 84,000 distinct CDR3 sequences listed, around 4% are singletons. Per germline, CDR1 SGHVS and CDR2 FNYEAQ. The ends lost 1 base at V and 2 bases at J; junction bases unmatched: 6. The CDR3 contains 17 residues. The chain is built from TRBV7-6 and TRBJ2-5, with 11 bases fitting TRBD2. Material: PBMCs. The TCR was taken from a woman aged 55-69 years with multiple sclerosis. CDR3 region: CASSLGSSGGPQETQYF. DNA for the CDR3: TGTGCCAGCAGCTTAGGATCTAGCGGGGGGCCTCAAGAGACCCAGTACTTC.